Presented here are 28 T cell receptor beta chains from one specimen sequenced in a study of CD4 and CD8 cells across lung adenocarcinoma regions. TCRdb independently ran MiXCR on the PCR reads; one entry per CDR3 protein. The table has roughly 10,000 distinct CDR3 sequences, more than 35% seen once. The sequenced sample was CD8+ T cells from the margin of a lung tumor. The receptors originated from a male donor with lung adenocarcinoma. The CD4 and CD8 labels of this study may be unreliable.

Points on this clonotype: Since the CDR3 does not end with the conserved phenylalanine or tryptophan, this likely comes from a read error. The genes are TRBV7-2 and TRBJ2-5, with 9 bases aligning to TRBD1. Germline trimming cut 5 bases from V and 5 bases from J; bases unmatched to any gene: 6. Germline V lookup: CDR1 SGHTA, CDR2 FQGNSA. There are 14 residues in the CDR3. CDR3 protein: CASSLGTGRETQYC. The CDR3 DNA is TGTGCCAGCAGCCTCGGGACAGGGAGGGAGACCCAGTACTGC.

The rearrangement joins TRBV6-1 to TRBJ2-3; 7 bases align to TRBD2. V lost 8 bases to trimming and J lost 10 bases; unmatched junction nucleotides: 12. Germline lookup yields CDR1 MNHNS and CDR2 SASEGT. This CDR3 has 13 amino acids. The CDR3 coding sequence is TGTGCCAGCCGGGGGGTGGACACCGAGGCGCAGTATTTT. Protein sequence: CASRGVDTEAQYF.

The V gene is TRBV4-1, the J gene TRBJ2-5; 12 bases are a match to TRBD1. From germline, CDR1 is MGHRA and CDR2 YSYEKL. Unmatched junction bases numbered 5, after V lost 4 bases and J lost 5 bases. CDR3 length: 15 residues. CDR3 in DNA: TGCGCCAGCAGCCTGGGACAGGGGGCACGGGAGACCCAGTACTTC. Protein sequence: CASSLGQGARETQYF.

This clonotype was seen repeatedly, ten times or more. The gene calls are TRBV6-1 and TRBJ2-6; 7 nucleotides line up with TRBD1. Germline lookup yields CDR1 MNHNS and CDR2 SASEGT. V lost 8 bases, J lost 0 bases, and 4 bases stayed unmatched. The CDR3 consists of 15 residues. The CDR3 DNA is TGTGCCAGCGAGACAGGGCTCTCTGGGGCCAACGTCCTGACTTTC. Amino acids: CASETGLSGANVLTF.

The V gene is TRBV6-1, the J gene TRBJ2-5; 12 positions agree with TRBD2. V lost 1 base and J lost 4; bases outside the gene matches: 4. Per the germline V gene, CDR1 is MNHNS and CDR2 is SASEGT. There are 16 residues in the CDR3. As DNA, the CDR3 is TGTGCCAGCAGTGAAGTTCTAGCGGGGGGGCTAGAGACCCAGTACTTC. This sequence encodes CASSEVLAGGLETQYF.

V and J are TRBV12-3 or TRBV12-4 and TRBJ2-5, with TRBD2 matching over 7 bases. The end of the DNA aligns better with TRBJ2-7, so the J call may be wrong. The CDR3 runs 13 residues. The CDR3 sequence is CATTMGEGYEQYF. The CDR3 DNA sequence: TGTGCCACTACCATGGGGGAGGGGTACGAGCAGTACTTC.

The rearrangement links TRBV6-1 to TRBJ2-1, with D tentatively TRBD1 or TRBD2 (5 bases each). Matching the DNA end better, TRBJ2-7 makes the J call doubtful. CDR3 length: 15 amino acids. Germline CDR1 MNHNS, CDR2 SASEGT. Here the CDR3 reads CASSVGTAARYEQYF. In nucleotides, the CDR3 is TGTGCCAGCAGTGTCGGGACCGCTGCGCGCTACGAGCAGTACTTC.

By its share, this clonotype is medium-sized. The CDR3, as DNA: TGTGCCAGCAGAGGCGGGACAGGGAGGAATTCACCCCTCCACTTT. This gives the protein CASRGGTGRNSPLHF. The chain employs TRBV27 and TRBJ1-6, with 9 bases that match TRBD1. The CDR3 is made up of 15 amino acids. The germline V gene encodes CDR1 MNHEY and CDR2 SMNVEV (reference sequence). The ends lost 6 bases at V and 7 bases at J; junction bases unmatched: 7.

The chain is built from TRBV6-5 and TRBJ1-2; D call uncertain. Trimming left V 0 bases short and J 0 bases short, with 20 bases between. Germline V gives CDR1 MNHEY, CDR2 SVGAGI. The CDR3 covers 19 residues. CDR3 region: CASSYSKSGSSFANYGYTF. The CDR3 nucleotides read TGTGCCAGCAGTTACTCGAAGAGCGGCAGTTCTTTCGCTAACTATGGCTACACCTTC.

The chain joins TRBV27 to TRBJ2-2; maybe TRBD1 (5 bases). Per germline, CDR1 MNHEY and CDR2 SMNVEV (reference sequence). CDR3 length: 16 amino acids. Trimming removed 5 bases at V and 11 bases at J, with 24 bases between. CDR3 nucleotide sequence: TGTGCCAGCAGTACTTGGGGCTGTGCGATCTACGGTGAGCTGTTTTTT. Its translation is CASSTWGCAIYGELFF.

This clonotype was seen only a few times. The chain recombines TRBV6-5 with TRBJ2-1, with 8 bases fitting TRBD2. The CDR3 length is 18 residues. Trimming cost V 7 bases and J 0 bases; bases outside gene matches: 14. Germline assignment: CDR1 MNHEY and CDR2 SVGAGI. The CDR3 here is CASIRKRGGTSSYNEQFF. The CDR3 bases are TGTGCCAGCATACGGAAACGGGGGGGGACTAGCTCCTACAATGAGCAGTTCTTC.

Regarding this clonotype: Given the absence of the conserved phenylalanine or tryptophan at the CDR3 end, a read error is likely. The DNA is omitted, as the CDR3 cannot be located on it reliably, and the CDR3 follows TCRdb's listing. The chain recombines TRBV11-2 with TRBJ2-1; the table's D call, TRBD2, was not checked against the DNA. With termini counted, the CDR3 has 13 amino acids. The germline V gene encodes CDR1 SGHAT and CDR2 FQNNGV. The CDR3 reads CASSLVARGDPVL.

This clonotype was seen ten or more times. V and J are TRBV6-1 and TRBJ2-5; the D gene is possibly TRBD1 (5 bases). Germline V CDR1 and CDR2: MNHNS, SASEGT. Trimming stripped 4 bases from V and 1 base from J, with 13 bases between. The CDR3 has 15 residues. The CDR3 region is CASSGLDRFQETQYF. The CDR3, as DNA: TGTGCCAGCAGTGGATTAGACAGATTCCAAGAGACCCAGTACTTC.

This clonotype was observed many times. V usage is TRBV6-1 and J usage is TRBJ2-1; 11 bases map to TRBD2. V shed 4 bases and J 7 bases; nucleotides not matched to a gene: 6. Germline V lookup: CDR1 MNHNS, CDR2 SASEGT. This CDR3 is 15 amino acids long. CDR3 in DNA: TGTGCCAGCAGTGGTTTTAGCGGGAGGGGGAATGAGCAGTTCTTC. The encoded protein is CASSGFSGRGNEQFF.

This clonotype was found a few times. V usage is TRBV5-1 and J usage is TRBJ1-1; maybe TRBD1 (5 bases). V lost 3 bases and J lost 5, with 20 bases in between. Germline V gene lookup returns CDR1 SGHRS and CDR2 YFSETQ. This CDR3 comprises 16 residues. CDR3 nucleotides: TGCGCCAGCAGCTCCTCCAAGTGGGGCGCCAATACTGAAGCTTTCTTT. Protein sequence: CASSSSKWGANTEAFF.

A note on this clonotype: A read error may be the cause here, since a much bigger clone is one base away. The chain recombines TRBV7-2 with TRBJ2-1, with D perhaps matching TRBD1 (5 bases). The CDR3 loop spans 14 amino acids. V gave up 1 base and J gave up 13 bases, with 17 bases separating them. The germline gives CDR1 SGHTA, CDR2 FQGNSA. The CDR3 DNA reads TGTGCCAGCAGCTTAGACAGGAACCGAGAGACCCAGTTCTTC. Its protein product is CASSLDRNRETQFF.

Turning to this clonotype: At one end the junction does not follow the germline gene, possibly because of a read error. This rearrangement joins TRBV5-6 to TRBJ2-5, with 9 nucleotides matching TRBD2. CDR3 length: 17 residues. Per germline, CDR1 SGHDT and CDR2 YYEEEE. The CDR3 coding sequence is TGTGCCAGCAGCTCCGGGGGAGTAGCGGGAGACCAAGAGACGCAGTACTTT. Amino acids: CASSSGGVAGDQETQYF. The full variable domain, its missing parts supplied by reference TRBV5-6 and TRBJ2-5, is DAGVTQSPTHLIKTRGQQVTLRCSPKSGHDTVSWYQQALGQGPQFIFQYYEEEERQRGNFPDRFSGHQFPNYSSELNVNALLLGDSALYLCASSSGGVAGDQETQYFGPGTRLLVL.

On this clonotype: A junction boundary mismatches the germline segment, possibly from a read error. This chain connects TRBV27 to TRBJ2-3, with D maybe TRBD1 (6 bases). The CDR3 is made up of 15 amino acids. Germline V gives CDR1 MNHEY, CDR2 SMNVEV (reference sequence). DNA of the CDR3: TGTGCCAGCGGTTTAGAGGCCGGGGACACAGATACCCAGTATTTC. Its translation: CASGLEAGDTDTQYF.

This clonotype occurred once. The germline gene is not matched at one end of the junction; a read error may be the cause. This chain links TRBV6-1 with TRBJ2-3; TRBD1 is a possible D gene (5 bases). Germline CDR1 reads MNHNS; CDR2 reads SASEGT. The CDR3 spans 15 residues. CDR3 sequence reads: CASSEWGVSTNAQFF. The CDR3 region has the DNA TGTGCCAGCAGTGAATGGGGCGTGAGCACAAATGCGCAGTTTTTT.

The chain couples TRBV5-1 to TRBJ2-3; TRBD2 agrees at 9 bases. Germline assignment: CDR1 SGHRS and CDR2 YFSETQ. After removal of 4 bases from V and 5 bases from J, the junction contained 11 bases not matched to a gene. CDR3 length: 16 amino acids. The chain's CDR3 is CASSRGDSGRGDTQYF. DNA of the CDR3: TGCGCCAGCAGCCGTGGGGATAGCGGGAGAGGAGATACGCAGTATTTT.

By its share, this clonotype is medium-sized. V is TRBV6-5 and J is TRBJ2-1; D unclear. The end of the DNA aligns better with TRBJ2-5, so the J call may be wrong. The CDR3 extends over 13 amino acids. The germline V gene has CDR1 MNHEY and CDR2 SVGAGI. Here the CDR3 reads CASSYGPEETQYF. The CDR3 nucleotides read TGTGCCAGCAGTTACGGGCCTGAAGAGACCCAGTACTTC.

The chain employs TRBV6-2 or TRBV6-3 and TRBJ2-1, with a possible D match to TRBD2 (6 bases). The DNA matches TRBJ2-7 better at its end, which makes the J call doubtful. This CDR3 region has 15 residues. Germline assignment: CDR1 MNHEY and CDR2 SVGEGT. The CDR3 DNA follows: TGTGCCAGCAGTTACTCGCTTAGCGGTACTCACGAGCAGTACTTC. Encoded protein: CASSYSLSGTHEQYF.

This clonotype was seen a few times. The V call is TRBV6-1, the J call TRBJ2-6; the match to TRBD1 covers 7 bases. With V trimmed by 10 bases and J by 2 bases, 2 bases remained unmatched. The CDR3 is 13 residues long. The germline V gene has CDR1 MNHNS and CDR2 SASEGT. CDR3 residues: CANRGTGANVLTF. The CDR3 bases are TGTGCCAACAGGGGAACTGGGGCCAACGTCCTGACTTTC.

The chain has TRBV7-9 and TRBJ2-3; 8 bases fit TRBD1. The J call could be wrong; TRBJ2-5 is a better fit for the DNA end. This CDR3 has 16 amino acids. Per the germline V gene, CDR1 is SEHNR and CDR2 is FQNEAQ (reference sequence). The CDR3 loop is CASSFQSGGVGETQYF. CDR3 sequence (DNA): TGTGCCAGCAGCTTTCAATCAGGGGGCGTCGGAGAGACCCAGTACTTC.

The chain links TRBV4-2 to TRBJ2-3; TRBD2 aligns across 8 bases. Germline V CDR1 and CDR2: LGHNA, YNFKEQ. V lost 4 bases, J lost 3 bases, and 12 bases stayed unmatched. The CDR3 contains 17 residues. Here the CDR3 DNA reads TGTGCCAGCAGCCCGAACGATGTCGGGAGGGCAACAGATACGCAGTATTTT. It translates to CASSPNDVGRATDTQYF.

Only a few counts were recorded for this clonotype. The chain is built from TRBV24-1 and TRBJ2-2; D possibly corresponds to TRBD1 (6 bases). Germline-derived CDR1 and CDR2 are KGHDR and SFDVKD. The CDR3 is made up of 17 amino acids. Trimming took off 5 bases at V and 1 base at J, with 16 bases between the two ends. The CDR3 nucleotides read TGTGCCACCAGTGGGGGGCAGGGGAAGCTGAACACCGGGGAGCTGTTTTTT. Encoded protein: CATSGGQGKLNTGELFF.

This clonotype occurred many times. Since a much larger clone is just one base distant, this may be a read error. The V and J genes are TRBV27 and TRBJ2-1, with 8 bases matching TRBD1. The CDR3 consists of 15 residues. CDR1 MNHEY and CDR2 SMNVEV come from the germline V gene (reference sequence). J gave up 13 bases and V 2 bases, and 13 bases lay outside the gene matches. Here the CDR3 DNA reads TGTGCCAGCAGTTTAAACAGGGGGGTAAGAGAGACCCAGTTCTTC. Its protein product is CASSLNRGVRETQFF.

V is TRBV12-3 or TRBV12-4 and J is TRBJ2-1; D is uncertain. The CDR3 extends over 13 amino acids. V gave up 8 bases and J gave up 8 bases, with 16 bases separating them. CDR3 sequence: CASEYLTGDEQFF. Written as DNA, the CDR3 is TGTGCCAGCGAGTACCTAACTGGGGATGAGCAGTTCTTC.